This T cell receptor beta chain was recovered during a study of blood T cell repertoires in COVID-19. About the research overall: PBMCs, B-cell-depleted T cells, or T cells were the source of the cDNA or gDNA that made up the material.

Germline assignment: CDR1 SGHTA and CDR2 FQGNSA. This CDR3 is built from 15 residues. The V and J ends lost 4 bases and 1 base, in that order; junction bases with no gene match: 4. Using immunoSEQ multiplex PCR, the repertoire was profiled, and TCRdb retains in-frame clones only, with some absent. The sample includes 180,000 or so clones, more than 75% of them seen just once. Exposed study participants had met a COVID-19 case within 2 weeks before entry. The sample holds a few counts of this clone. The sequence came from a man aged 55 to 69 who had been exposed to COVID-19. J is TRBJ1-5 and V is TRBV7-2, with 7 bases that match TRBD1. What was sequenced was PBMCs or T cells enriched from blood (not recorded which). The DNA for the CDR3 is TGTGCCAGCAGCTCGACAGGGTCGAGCAATCAGCCCCAGCATTTT. It yields the protein CASSSTGSSNQPQHF.